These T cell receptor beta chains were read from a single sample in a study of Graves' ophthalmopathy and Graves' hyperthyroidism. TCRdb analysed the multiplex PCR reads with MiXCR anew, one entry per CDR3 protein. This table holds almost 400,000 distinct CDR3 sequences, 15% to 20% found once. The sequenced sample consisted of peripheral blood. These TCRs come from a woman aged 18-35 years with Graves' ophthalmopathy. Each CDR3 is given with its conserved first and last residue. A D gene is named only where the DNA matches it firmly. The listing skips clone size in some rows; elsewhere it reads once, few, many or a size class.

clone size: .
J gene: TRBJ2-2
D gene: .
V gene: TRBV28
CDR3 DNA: TGTGCCAGCAGTCTCGCTAGCTTCGGAACCGGGGAGCTGTTTTTT
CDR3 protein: CASSLASFGTGELFF

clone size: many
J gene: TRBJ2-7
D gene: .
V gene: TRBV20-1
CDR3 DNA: TGCAGTGCTAGAGATCCTCCTAGGAGGGCCTACGAGCAGTACTTC
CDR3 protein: CSARDPPRRAYEQYF

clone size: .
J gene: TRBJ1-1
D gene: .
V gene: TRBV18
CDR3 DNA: TGTGCCAGCTCACCAGAGGTCGGAACTGAAGCTTTCTTT
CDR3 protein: CASSPEVGTEAFF

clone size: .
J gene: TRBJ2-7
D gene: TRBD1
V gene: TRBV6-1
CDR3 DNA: TGTGCCAGCAGTCCCCGGGGACAGGACGCCTACGAGCAGTACTTC
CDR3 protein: CASSPRGQDAYEQYF

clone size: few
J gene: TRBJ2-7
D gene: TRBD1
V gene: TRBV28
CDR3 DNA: TGTGCCAGCAGTTGGACAGGGACGGGCGAGCAGTACTTC
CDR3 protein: CASSWTGTGEQYF

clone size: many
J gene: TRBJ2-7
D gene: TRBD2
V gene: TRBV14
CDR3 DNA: TGTGCCAGCAGCCAAGTGCTAGCGGCCTCCTACGAGCAGTACTTC
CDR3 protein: CASSQVLAASYEQYF

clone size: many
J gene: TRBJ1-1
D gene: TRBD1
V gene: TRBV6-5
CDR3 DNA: TGTGCCAGCAATCCTGAGACAGGGTTGGTCACTGAAGCTTTCTTT
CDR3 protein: CASNPETGLVTEAFF

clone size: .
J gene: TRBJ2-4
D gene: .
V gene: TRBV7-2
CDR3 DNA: TGTGCCAGCAGCTCTGACACCGGGACCATAGCCAAAAACATTCAGTACTTC
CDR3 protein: CASSSDTGTIAKNIQYF

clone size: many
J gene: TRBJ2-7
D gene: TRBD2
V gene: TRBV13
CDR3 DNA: TGTGCCAGCAGCTCACTTAGCGGGGGGGCCGCCTACGAGCAGTACTTC
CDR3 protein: CASSSLSGGAAYEQYF

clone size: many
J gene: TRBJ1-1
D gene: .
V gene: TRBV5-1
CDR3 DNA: TGCGCCAGCAGCTGGGGGCCTGAGAACACTGAAGCTTTCTTT
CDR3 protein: CASSWGPENTEAFF